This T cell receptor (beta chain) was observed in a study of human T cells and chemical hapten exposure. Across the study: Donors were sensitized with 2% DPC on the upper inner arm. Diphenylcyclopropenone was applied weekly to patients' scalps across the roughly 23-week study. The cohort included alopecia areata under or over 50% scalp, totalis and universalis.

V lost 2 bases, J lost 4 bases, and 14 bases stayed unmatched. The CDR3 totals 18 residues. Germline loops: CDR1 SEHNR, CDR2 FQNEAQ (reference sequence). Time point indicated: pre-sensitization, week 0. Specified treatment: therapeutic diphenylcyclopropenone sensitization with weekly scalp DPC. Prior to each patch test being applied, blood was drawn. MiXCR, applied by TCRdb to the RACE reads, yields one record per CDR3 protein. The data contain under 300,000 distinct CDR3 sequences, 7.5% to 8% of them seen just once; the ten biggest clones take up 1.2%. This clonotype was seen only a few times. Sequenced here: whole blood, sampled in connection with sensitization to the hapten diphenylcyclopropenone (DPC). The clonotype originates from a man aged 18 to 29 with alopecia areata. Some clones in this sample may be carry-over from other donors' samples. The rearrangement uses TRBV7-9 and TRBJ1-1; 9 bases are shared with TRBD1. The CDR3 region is CASSLKWRVGQGPTEAFF. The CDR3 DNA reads TGTGCCAGCAGCTTAAAATGGCGGGTTGGACAGGGGCCCACTGAAGCTTTCTTT. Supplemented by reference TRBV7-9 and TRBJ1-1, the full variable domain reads DTGVSQNPRHKITKRGQNVTFRCDPISEHNRLYWYRQTLGQGPEFLTYFQNEAQLEKSRLLSDRFSAERPKGSFSTLEIQRTEQGDSAMYLCASSLKWRVGQGPTEAFFGQGTRLTVV.